These 18 T cell receptor beta chains share one sample of origin, sequenced in a study of cytomegalovirus exposure and HLA in healthy donors. Researchers ran the PCR with 60 Vbeta and 13 Jbeta primers. Produced via immunoSEQ multiplex PCR; TCRdb's table is partial and in-frame only. The repertoire consists of about 190,000 clones, with approximately 75% occurring once and the leading ten covering approximately 5%. Sequenced: PBMCs. Every receptor here comes from a man aged 25 to 45 in good health and CMV-seropositive.

The chain has TRBV6-5 and TRBJ2-5, with D maybe TRBD1 (6 bases). Trimming shortened V by 0 bases and J by 5 bases, and 13 bases separated the two germline ends. The CDR3 consists of 15 residues. CDR1 is MNHEY, CDR2 SVGAGI, per germline. The CDR3 DNA sequence: TGTGCCAGCAGTTACTCGACTGGGGGCTATGAGACCCAGTACTTC. Its protein is CASSYSTGGYETQYF.

The gene calls are TRBV6-6 and TRBJ1-2; D is unclear. CDR1 and CDR2 from the germline V gene are MNHNY and SVGAGI (reference sequence). Trimming pared 7 bases from V and 7 bases from J, leaving 16 bases between. CDR3 length: 13 amino acids. The CDR3 nucleotides are TGTGCCAGCACTAAACGGGGTCTTGTTGGCTACACCTTC. Its translation is CASTKRGLVGYTF.

The chain combines TRBV7-9 with TRBJ1-1; D perhaps matches TRBD1 (6 bases). The germline V gene has CDR1 SEHNR and CDR2 FQNEAQ (reference sequence). This CDR3 is built from 17 residues. Trimming left V 3 bases short and J 1 base short, with 18 bases between. CDR3 in DNA: TGTGCCAGCAGCTTTAGGGGGGGGGAGGGACCGAACACTGAAGCTTTCTTT. Its protein product is CASSFRGGEGPNTEAFF.

The V and J genes are TRBV7-8 and TRBJ1-5; TRBD1 might be the D (5 bases). The CDR3 length is 15 residues. Trimming stripped 5 bases from V and 1 base from J, with 12 bases between. Looked up from germline, CDR1 is SGHVS and CDR2 is FQNEAQ. The CDR3 DNA follows: TGTGCCAGCAGCCGCCGGAGGGGAAGCAATCAGCCCCAGCATTTT. This codes for CASSRRRGSNQPQHF.

The chain has TRBV29-1 and TRBJ2-5, with TRBD2 as a possible D gene (6 bases). The CDR3 runs 12 residues. Germline CDR1 is SQVTM and CDR2 is ANQGSEA. Trimming shortened V by 6 bases and J by 5 bases, and 13 bases separated the two germline ends. The CDR3 nucleotides are TGCAGCGTAGACCGGGAGAGGGAGACCCAGTACTTC. Its translation: CSVDRERETQYF. Full variable domain (remainder filled in from reference TRBV29-1 and TRBJ2-5): SAVISQKPSRDICQRGTSLTIQCQVDSQVTMMFWYRQQPGQSLTLIATANQGSEATYESGFVIDKFPISRPNLTFSTLTVSNMSPEDSSIYLCSVDRERETQYFGPGTRLLVL.

The V call is TRBV29-1, the J call TRBJ1-1; a possible D gene is TRBD1 (5 bases). The CDR3 is 13 amino acids. Germline V lookup: CDR1 SQVTM, CDR2 ANQGSEA. Between the trimmed V and J ends, which lost 3 bases and 2 bases, there was a span of 10 bases. CDR3 amino acids: CSVERQGNTEAFF. The CDR3 DNA follows: TGCAGCGTTGAGAGGCAGGGTAACACTGAAGCTTTCTTT.

J is TRBJ2-1 and V is TRBV15, with D tentatively TRBD2 (5 bases). The V gene lost 0 bases and the J gene lost 5 bases, with 11 bases spanning the gap. The V gene's germline CDR1 is LNHNV and CDR2 YYDKDF (reference sequence). This CDR3 comprises 15 residues. The CDR3 sequence: CATSRDLGVDNEQFF. The DNA for the CDR3 is TGTGCCACCAGCAGAGATCTGGGAGTTGACAATGAGCAGTTCTTC.

The chain uses TRBV6-8 and TRBJ1-1; perhaps TRBD1 as D (6 bases). Looked up from germline, CDR1 is MNHGY and CDR2 is SAAAGT. This CDR3 is 13 amino acids long. Trimming pared 6 bases from V and 1 base from J, leaving 9 bases between. The CDR3 DNA reads TGTGCCAGCAGCGACAGGAGGAACACTGAAGCTTTCTTT. Its translation is CASSDRRNTEAFF.

This sequence joins TRBV7-8 and TRBJ1-2, with D maybe TRBD1 (6 bases). Germline assignment: CDR1 SGHVS and CDR2 FQNEAQ. The CDR3 spans 15 residues. With 1 base removed from V and 7 bases from J, the gap between germline ends came to 16 bases. CDR3 residues: CASSLVEQGQGGYTF. In DNA, the CDR3 is TGTGCCAGCAGCTTAGTGGAGCAGGGGCAAGGTGGCTACACCTTC.

This rearrangement joins TRBV27 to TRBJ2-5, with 13 bases matching TRBD2. The CDR3 sequence is 15 residues long. Per the germline V gene, CDR1 is MNHEY and CDR2 is SMNVEV (reference sequence). Germline trimming cut 0 bases from V and 11 bases from J; bases unmatched to any gene: 6. CDR3 bases: TGTGCCAGCAGTTTATCGGGGACTAGCGGGGTAGAGCAGTACTTC. It yields the protein CASSLSGTSGVEQYF.

This clone was detected only once. The chain carries TRBV2 and TRBJ2-7; 7 bases match TRBD1. V trimming: 6 bases; J trimming: 3 bases; junction bases outside the gene matches: 5. Per the germline V gene, CDR1 is SNHLY and CDR2 is FYNNEI. This CDR3 has 13 amino acids. CDR3 amino acids: CASRRDSSYEQYF. The CDR3 nucleotides are TGTGCCAGCAGGAGGGACAGCAGCTACGAGCAGTACTTC.

This chain joins TRBV27 and TRBJ2-3, with D possibly matching TRBD2 (5 bases). The CDR3 runs 15 residues. Germline loops: CDR1 MNHEY, CDR2 SMNVEV (reference sequence). The V end was cut by 7 bases, the J end by 1 base, with 15 bases between. The DNA for the CDR3 is TGTGCCAGCACGAGCGGTGTAAGGGGCACAGATACGCAGTATTTT. This encodes CASTSGVRGTDTQYF.

The CDR3 is CASSARGTGDSGELFF. The CDR3 nucleotides are TGTGCCAGCAGCGCTCGTGGGACAGGGGATTCCGGGGAGCTGTTTTTT. The chain recombines TRBV9 with TRBJ2-2; 10 bases fit TRBD1. CDR1 SGDLS and CDR2 YYNGEE come from the germline V gene. CDR3 length: 16 amino acids. Trimming at V came to 3 bases and at J to 6 bases, leaving 8 bases not matched to a gene.

The J gene is TRBJ1-4, the V gene TRBV19; D might be TRBD1 (6 bases). CDR1 and CDR2 (germline): LNHDA, SQIVND (reference sequence). This CDR3 spans 14 amino acids. The germline V and J ends were trimmed by 7 bases and 10 bases, with 19 bases remaining between them. The chain's CDR3 is CASNKDSAMGKLFF. The CDR3 DNA sequence: TGTGCCAGTAACAAGGACAGTGCAATGGGAAAACTGTTTTTT.

This chain joins TRBV4-1 and TRBJ2-1; possibly TRBD2 for D (5 bases). CDR3 length: 15 amino acids. Trimming removed 1 base at V and 4 bases at J, with 11 bases between. Looked up from germline, CDR1 is MGHRA and CDR2 is YSYEKL. CDR3 in DNA: TGCGCCAGCAGCCAAGGATCGGGATTTTACAATGAGCAGTTCTTC. This sequence encodes CASSQGSGFYNEQFF.

This chain uses TRBV14 with TRBJ1-4, with a weak D call TRBD1 (5 bases). V gave up 0 bases and J gave up 10 bases, with 15 bases separating them. The germline gives CDR1 SGHDN, CDR2 FVKESK. CDR3 length: 15 residues. DNA of the CDR3: TGTGCCAGCAGCCAAGAGGATCCCAGGCAGGGAAAACTGTTTTTT. Protein product: CASSQEDPRQGKLFF.

The chain has TRBV6-6 and TRBJ1-6; D is perhaps TRBD1 (5 bases). Per germline, CDR1 MNHNY and CDR2 SVGAGI (reference sequence). The CDR3 is made up of 13 amino acids. The ends were cut back, 2 bases at V and 8 bases at J, with 7 bases in the middle. The CDR3 sequence: CASSYGGDSPLHF. In nucleotides, the CDR3 is TGTGCCAGCAGTTACGGGGGGGATTCACCCCTCCACTTT.

The rearrangement links TRBV4-3 to TRBJ2-5, with a possible D match to TRBD1 (6 bases). The V gene's germline CDR1 is LGHNA and CDR2 YSLEER. The CDR3 covers 17 residues. V was pared by 0 bases and J by 2 bases, with 16 bases between. CDR3 sequence: CASSQEIGGRGQETQYF. The CDR3 nucleotides read TGCGCCAGCAGCCAAGAAATTGGGGGCAGGGGACAAGAGACCCAGTACTTC.